The 8 T cell receptor beta chains below all came from one sample that was sequenced in a study of blood T cell repertoires in COVID-19. This table comes from immunoSEQ multiplex PCR, and its TCRdb copy is limited to in-frame clones, with some not included. The data show 70,000 to 100,000 clones, with around 90% seen just once and around 4% held by the top ten. Input material: peripheral blood. All receptors come from a woman at least 80 years old with active or convalescent COVID-19.

The rearrangement joins TRBV7-9 to TRBJ1-1, with 8 nucleotides matching TRBD1. The trim removed 2 bases at V and 4 bases at J, leaving 3 bases unmatched. This CDR3 region has 14 residues. Germline CDR1 SEHNR, CDR2 FQNEAQ (reference sequence). CDR3 bases: TGTGCCAGCAGCTTATTGGGACAGGTCACTGAAGCTTTCTTT. Protein: CASSLLGQVTEAFF.

V usage is TRBV7-9 and J usage is TRBJ2-5; possibly TRBD1 for D (6 bases). The CDR3 is 15 amino acids. The ends were cut back, 5 bases at V and 1 base at J, with 14 bases in the middle. From germline, CDR1 is SEHNR and CDR2 FQNEAQ (reference sequence). CDR3 DNA sequence: TGTGCCAGCAGCCCTCCAACAGGGATCCAAGAGACCCAGTACTTC. This encodes CASSPPTGIQETQYF.

The chain carries TRBV6-5 and TRBJ1-1, with 7 bases fitting TRBD1. The V gene end was trimmed by 9 bases and the J gene end by 5 bases; junction bases not matched to a gene: 9. CDR1 and CDR2 from the germline V gene are MNHEY and SVGAGI. The CDR3 contains 13 residues. DNA for the CDR3: TGTGCCAGTCATACAGGGGTGTTAACTGAAGCTTTCTTT. Translated: CASHTGVLTEAFF.

This chain uses TRBV11-2 with TRBJ1-6, with D possibly TRBD1 on 6 matching bases. The CDR3 spans 16 residues. Trimming took off 5 bases at V and 9 bases at J, with 20 bases between the two ends. CDR1 SGHAT and CDR2 FQNNGV come from the germline V gene. The CDR3 region has the DNA TGTGCCAGCAGCCAGGGGTTTGGGGGAACAGGTTCACCCCTCCACTTT. Its protein is CASSQGFGGTGSPLHF.

This chain links TRBV27 with TRBJ1-4; no clear D. Trimming cost V 7 bases and J 0 bases, with 18 bases left between them. Germline V gene data show CDR1 as MNHEY and CDR2 as SMNVEV (reference sequence). The CDR3 loop spans 17 amino acids. CDR3 loop: CASTRAFTRPTNEKLFF. The DNA of the CDR3 is TGTGCCAGCACGAGGGCTTTCACTCGTCCAACTAATGAAAAACTGTTTTTT. The full variable domain, in which reference TRBV27 and TRBJ1-4 provide the parts outside the CDR3, is EAQVTQNPRYLITVTGKKLTVTCSQNMNHEYMSWYRQDPGLGLRQIYYSMNVEVTDKGDVPEGYKVSRKEKRNFPLILESPSPNQTSLYFCASTRAFTRPTNEKLFFGSGTQLSVL.

V is TRBV11-2 and J is TRBJ2-6, with TRBD2 identical over 10 bases. The CDR3 contains 17 residues. V shed 6 bases, J shed 0 bases, and the junction held 5 bases outside the gene matches. From germline, CDR1 is SGHAT and CDR2 FQNNGV. CDR3 sequence reads: CASSPPSGSSGANVLTF. The CDR3 coding sequence is TGTGCCAGCAGTCCCCCTAGCGGGAGCTCTGGGGCCAACGTCCTGACTTTC.

The chain couples TRBV9 to TRBJ2-2; tentatively, D is TRBD2 (6 bases). Trimming pared 3 bases from V and 1 base from J, leaving 10 bases between. Germline V lookup: CDR1 SGDLS, CDR2 YYNGEE. The CDR3 runs 15 residues. The CDR3 loop is CASSEAEGNTGELFF. CDR3 in DNA: TGTGCCAGCAGCGAGGCGGAGGGGAACACCGGGGAGCTGTTTTTT.

The chain employs TRBV14 and TRBJ2-5; no firm D call. CDR1 is SGHDN, CDR2 FVKESK, per germline. The CDR3 consists of 23 residues. Trimming took 6 bases from V and 2 from J, leaving 40 bases between them. CDR3 DNA sequence: TGTGCCAGCAGTCCCAGCAGGTCCACCCTGACGCCCTGCCTCACAACATCGCAAGAGACCCAGTACTTC. Translating gives CASSPSRSTLTPCLTTSQETQYF.